These 5 T cell receptor beta chains originate from one sample sequenced in a study of T cell responses to AZD1222 COVID-19 vaccine. Some clones are missing from TCRdb's copy, which holds only in-frame ones; the method was immunoSEQ multiplex PCR. The sample holds 150,000 to 200,000 clones, around 90% seen once. This specimen consisted of peripheral blood, obtained 28 days after the second AZD1222 dose. Receptors originate from an adult who received the AZD1222 COVID-19 vaccine.

The gene calls are TRBV3-1 (or the pseudogene TRBV3-2) and TRBJ2-2; 10 bases are shared with TRBD1. Germline lookup yields CDR1 LGHDT and CDR2 YNNKEL (reference sequence). Trimming at V came to 4 bases and at J to 5 bases, leaving 4 bases not matched to a gene. The CDR3 totals 15 residues. CDR3 sequence reads: CASSPRTGGTGELFF. CDR3 coding DNA: TGTGCCAGCAGCCCTAGGACAGGGGGGACCGGGGAGCTGTTTTTT.

This rearrangement joins TRBV27 to TRBJ2-1; 8 nucleotides line up with TRBD2. This CDR3 comprises 15 residues. After removal of 6 bases from V and 8 bases from J, the junction contained 12 bases not matched to a gene. Germline-derived CDR1 and CDR2 are MNHEY and SMNVEV (reference sequence). The CDR3 loop reads CASSFGGGGIYEQFF. DNA of the CDR3: TGTGCCAGCAGCTTTGGGGGCGGGGGGATATATGAGCAGTTCTTC.

A single count supports this clone. V is TRBV5-6 and J is TRBJ2-5; D tentatively fits TRBD1 or TRBD2 (5 bases each). Germline V gene data show CDR1 as SGHDT and CDR2 as YYEEEE. The length of the CDR3 is 16 residues. V lost 0 bases and J lost 4, with 16 bases in between. The CDR3, as DNA: TGTGCCAGCAGCTTGGTTAGTAGGGGAGAGGGAGAGACCCAGTACTTC. It translates to CASSLVSRGEGETQYF.

This chain joins TRBV11-2 and TRBJ2-5; D uncertain. The germline gives CDR1 SGHAT, CDR2 FQNNGV. Trimming shortened V by 3 bases and J by 4 bases, and 9 bases separated the two germline ends. CDR3 length: 13 residues. The CDR3 region has the DNA TGTGCCAGCAGCTTTCGGGTCTCAGAGACCCAGTACTTC. It encodes CASSFRVSETQYF.

The rearrangement links TRBV4-1 to TRBJ2-5; D gene uncertain. Germline CDR1 is MGHRA and CDR2 is YSYEKL. The ends were cut back, 1 base at V and 0 bases at J, with 9 bases in the middle. The CDR3 is 15 residues long. CDR3 region: CASSQARRNQETQYF. CDR3 nucleotides: TGCGCCAGCAGCCAAGCTAGACGGAACCAAGAGACCCAGTACTTC.